There are a few counts of the clone carrying this T cell receptor (beta chain). Its antigen remains unknown. These data come from a study of post-analysis software for immune sequencing data. Study-wide points: Patients showed TRBV5-6, TRBV5-1 and TRBV20-1 among roughly five TRBV segments more frequent than in controls.

The CDR3 loop spans 15 amino acids. Germline V CDR1 and CDR2: MNHNY, SVGAGI (reference sequence). Trimming removed 0 bases from V and 5 bases from J, with 10 bases in between. Presence of unique molecular identifiers characterized the TCR beta cDNA libraries. In TCRdb, the PCR reads were re-called with MiXCR into one record per CDR3 protein. The repertoire holds a few hundred thousand distinct CDR3 sequences, with around 37% as singletons. The clonotype was recovered from a girl aged 5-17 years with multiple sclerosis. The genes are TRBV6-6 and TRBJ1-4; D not resolved. The sequencing sample was made of blood. CDR3: CASSYSAARNEKLFF. The CDR3 DNA sequence: TGTGCCAGCAGTTACTCAGCGGCCAGAAATGAAAAACTGTTTTTT.